The present T cell receptor beta chain was sequenced within a study of beta chain features in type 1 diabetes. The study reverse transcribed the entire isolated RNA, so it sequenced expressed TCRB transcripts. Generated by immunoSEQ multiplex PCR, the TCRdb table keeps only in-frame clones and is missing some. Counted here are 150,000 or so clones, around a tenth occurring once; the ten biggest clones make up 0.55% to 0.85%. Study-level points and caveats: Patients with type 1 diabetes showed fewer VDJ junction insertions and more deletions.

This CDR3 is built from 14 residues. Germline V gene data show CDR1 as SQVTM and CDR2 as ANQGSEA. V was shortened by 6 bases and J by 4 bases, with 18 bases between the two germline ends. Points on this clone: The antigen is unknown.

This receptor was obtained from a man aged 18 to 30 in good health. Sequencing input: central memory CD4+ T cells from blood. The chain has TRBV29-1 and TRBJ1-2, with a weak D call TRBD1 (6 bases). The CDR3 protein is CSVRGTLGPYGYTF. DNA for the CDR3: TGCAGCGTGCGTGGGACATTGGGTCCCTATGGCTACACCTTC.